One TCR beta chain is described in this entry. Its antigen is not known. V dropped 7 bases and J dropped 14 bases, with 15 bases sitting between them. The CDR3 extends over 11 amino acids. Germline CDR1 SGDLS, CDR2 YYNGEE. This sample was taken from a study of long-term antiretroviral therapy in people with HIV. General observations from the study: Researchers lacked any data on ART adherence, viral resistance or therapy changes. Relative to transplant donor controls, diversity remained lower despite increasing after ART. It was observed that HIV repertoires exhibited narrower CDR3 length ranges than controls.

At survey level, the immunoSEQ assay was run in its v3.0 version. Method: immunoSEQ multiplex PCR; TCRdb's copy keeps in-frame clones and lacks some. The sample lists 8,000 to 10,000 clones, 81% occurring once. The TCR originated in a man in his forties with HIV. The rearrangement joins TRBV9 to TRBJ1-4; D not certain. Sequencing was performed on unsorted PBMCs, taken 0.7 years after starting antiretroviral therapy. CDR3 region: CASGPSDRLFF. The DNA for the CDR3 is TGTGCCAGCGGACCTTCGGATAGGCTGTTTTTT.